This TCR beta chain was found in a study of shared clonotypes between healthy human individuals. With respect to this clone: The antigen remains unidentified.

Only CD45RO-negative cells positively selected for CCR7 counted as naive CD8 cells, so terminally differentiated effector memory CD45RA+ cells were excluded. Study conclusions and caveats: Naive subsets usually exceeded memory subsets in estimated richness.

Each subset's genomic DNA was split evenly across several immunoSEQ plates. For sorted subsets, 200 ng DNA per replicate equaled some 27,000 T cell genomes. This table comes from immunoSEQ multiplex PCR, and its TCRdb copy is limited to in-frame clones, with some not included. The profile shows about 1,900,000 clones, 85% to 95% of them singletons. The CDR3 extends over 15 amino acids. CDR1 and CDR2 (germline): ENHRY, SYGVKD. Trimming took off 8 bases at V and 4 bases at J, with 18 bases between the two ends. The chain joins TRBV10-3 to TRBJ2-1; D may be TRBD2 (5 bases). The sample consisted of naive CD8+ T cells sorted from blood. This clonotype was obtained from a man between 18 and 35 years old in good health. CDR3 coding DNA: TGTGCCATCTTGGGCGCCCTAGCAGATTACAATGAGCAGTTCTTC. Translated, it gives CAILGALADYNEQFF.